This T cell receptor (beta chain) came from a study of T cells after yellow fever vaccination. Study context: Some fractions had low cell numbers, and these were prepared with SMART-Seq v4 Ultra Low Input.

Overall study findings and caveats: There was a small share of clonotypes that showed up in both the CD4 and CD8 compartments.

At least ten counts were recorded for this clonotype. Its specificity is unknown. TCRdb called the 5' RACE reads again in MiXCR, with one record for every CDR3 protein. Found here are roughly 120,000 distinct CDR3 sequences, about 7% of them singletons; the top ten hold roughly 2.6%. The TCR originated in a man aged 18 to 35 who received the YFV17D yellow fever vaccine. This specimen was CD4+ T cells sorted from PBMCs, taken less than 11 days after the first yellow fever vaccination.

CDR3 bases: TGCGCCAGCAGCCAAGATCTAGCGCGGGGATACACAGATACGCAGTATTTT. Its translation: CASSQDLARGYTDTQYF. The chain joins TRBV4-3 to TRBJ2-3; D may be TRBD2 (6 bases). The CDR3 runs 17 residues. V gave up 0 bases and J gave up 2 bases, with 15 bases separating them. Germline-derived CDR1 and CDR2 are LGHNA and YSLEER.